This paragraph covers one TCR beta chain sequence. This clonotype turned up a few times. Its antigen is currently not known. Per-base quality was not reported, and no clone a single base away is much larger than it. The CDR1 and CDR2 encoded by the germline V gene are SGDLS and YYNGEE. The trim is 3 bases for V and 4 bases for J, with a gap of 17 bases between the germline ends. The CDR3 runs 15 residues from the cysteine to the phenylalanine. Of the read, only the CDR3 DNA is kept; its 45 bases are in frame from base 1. The reads were generated on an Illumina NovaSeq 6000. cDNA libraries for TCRalpha and TCRbeta were prepared by 5'RACE using constant-segment primers, with sample barcodes and unique molecular identifiers added. Trizol reagent was used to extract RNA from every sample. The libraries were amplified in two PCR steps, and the second step added a second sample barcode and Illumina TruSeq adapters. The libraries were sequenced on an Illumina NovaSeq using 2 x 150 bp paired-end reads. The authors' pipeline ran thus. The reads were demultiplexed and collapsed into UMI-guided consensus sequences using migec v1.2.7. Using mixcr v2.1.11, UMI consensuses were aligned to TRA and TRB V and J templates and then assembled into clonotypes. A clonotype was counted as expanded or contracted only if both edgeR and NoisET called the change significant, with noise models trained on biological replicates. edgeR calls used a false discovery rate-adjusted p below 0.01 and a log2 fold-change threshold of 1. PCA with hierarchical clustering of max-normalized trajectories of the 1000 most abundant clonotypes was used as exploratory dynamics analysis. Each responding clone was given a CD4 or CD8 phenotype based on the CD4+ and CD8+ repertoires, which had been sequenced separately. Clones were called with MiXCR by TCRdb after fastp trimmed the public reads at Q25, and only in-frame beta chains were retained. Rows matching on CDR3 protein sequence are summarized as one entry with the most common DNA and genes. Clone size and V and J calls follow TCRdb, not the original study. This sample gives roughly 68,000 distinct CDR3 sequences in total; approximately 15% of them show up just once. The ten largest clones add up to around 31% of the sample.

The sample originates from a study of T-cell memory formation after mild COVID-19 (dated by TCRdb to about 2021). Looking at the study overall: TCR sequence clusters from the two donors were found to be largely donor specific. Longitudinal TCRalpha and TCRbeta repertoire sequencing tracked T-cell clones expanding and contracting after mild COVID-19 in a couple of donors. Two young, previously healthy adult volunteers made up the cohort, one male and one female.

On the study overall, not on this receptor specifically: Balanced CD4/CD8 phenotypes were observed for clones contracting from day 15 to 85, whereas a bias towards CD4+ was observed for a second wave of clones expanding from day 15 to 37. The study included only a couple of mild cases, and larger cohorts that include severe cases with pre-infection samples were judged to be necessary. Some responding clones were detected in pre-infection memory, suggesting pre-existing cross-reactive memory T cells joined the SARS-CoV-2 response. SARS-CoV-2 specificity of the second-wave clones peaking on day 37 was not confirmed. Contracting CD4+ clones were found mainly in CM and EM memory subsets, while CD8+ clones were enriched in EMRA.

PBMCs were isolated by Ficoll-Paque density gradient centrifugation. The receptor comes from an adult woman who had mild COVID-19 (a few samples of this study predate the infection). The sample titles of this study are shuffled in the database, so cell type and time point are left out; the donor was told from shared clones. Sequencing was performed on PBMCs or a T cell subset sorted from them (not recorded which). The chain was built from TRBV9 and TRBJ2-7; no confident D gene assignment can be made. The bases are TGTGCCAGCAGCGCCGACCTGACTGGGCCGTACGAGCAGTACTTC. Translation gives CASSADLTGPYEQYF.